Only a few counts were recorded for the clone carrying this T cell receptor beta chain. The entry originates in a study of T-cell memory formation after mild COVID-19. Study in general: For the most part, TCR clusters were specific to one donor.

Constant-segment primers were used for 5'RACE, and the resulting TCR alpha and TCR beta cDNA libraries carried sample barcodes and UMIs. TCRdb re-analysed the 5' RACE reads in MiXCR, keeping a single row per CDR3 protein. The data contain 190,000 or so distinct CDR3 sequences, about 22% of them seen just once; the ten biggest clones take up under 25%. Looked up from germline, CDR1 is SGHDT and CDR2 is YYEEEE. This CDR3 is 14 amino acids long. Trimming shortened V by 2 bases and J by 3 bases, and 12 bases separated the two germline ends. This receptor was taken from an adult woman who had mild COVID-19 (a few samples of this study predate the infection). Cell type and time point are not known. The sample taken for sequencing was PBMCs or a T cell subset sorted from them (not recorded which). The rearrangement uses TRBV5-6 and TRBJ2-7; D possibly uses TRBD1 or TRBD2 (5 bases each). CDR3 in DNA: TGTGCCAGCAGCTTCGGGACCCCTAACTACGAGCAGTACTTC. Amino acids: CASSFGTPNYEQYF.